A single sample is the source of the 13 T cell receptor beta chains below, sequenced in a study of blood T cell repertoires in COVID-19. Assay used: immunoSEQ multiplex PCR; TCRdb lists only in-frame clones, some missing. The sample shows approximately 110,000 clones, around 85% of them seen only once. What was sequenced was peripheral blood. The receptor set was obtained from a woman aged 55-69 years with COVID-19, enrolled during active disease.

This chain joins TRBV19 and TRBJ1-5, with 10 bases aligning to TRBD1. The trim removed 3 bases at V and 4 bases at J, leaving 3 bases unmatched. CDR3 size: 15 residues. Germline CDR1 reads LNHDA; CDR2 reads SQIVND (reference sequence). CDR3 bases: TGTGCCAGTAGTATTGGGACAGGGGCTAATCAGCCCCAGCATTTT. The encoded protein is CASSIGTGANQPQHF.

This clone has only a few counts. The chain uses TRBV2 and TRBJ2-3; the D gene is possibly TRBD1 (6 bases). Germline values: CDR1 SNHLY, CDR2 FYNNEI. There are 14 residues in the CDR3. V was cut by 7 bases and J by 4 bases, with 15 bases left in between. In nucleotides, the CDR3 is TGTGCCAGCACCTTATCGAACAGGGCAGATACGCAGTATTTT. It codes for CASTLSNRADTQYF.

The chain recombines TRBV4-2 with TRBJ1-2, with a weak D call TRBD1 (5 bases). The length of the CDR3 is 15 residues. With 6 bases removed from V and 8 bases from J, the gap between germline ends came to 22 bases. Germline lookup yields CDR1 LGHNA and CDR2 YNFKEQ. CDR3 bases: TGTGCCAGCAGTAGGGGTACCGGGCCCAAAGGGGGCTACACCTTC. This gives the protein CASSRGTGPKGGYTF.

The V call is TRBV5-4, the J call TRBJ2-3; D gene uncertain. Germline CDR1 SGHNT, CDR2 YYREEE (reference sequence). The CDR3 is 14 residues long. The V end was cut by 0 bases, the J end by 3 bases, with 8 bases between. The CDR3 is CASSLAGTTDTQYF. Here the CDR3 DNA reads TGTGCCAGCAGCTTGGCAGGTACAACAGATACGCAGTATTTT.

Note on this clone: The same CDR3 also results from other DNA sequences found in this sample. V and J are TRBV27 and TRBJ1-2, with 9 bases aligning to TRBD1. Germline CDR1 and CDR2: MNHEY and SMNVEV (reference sequence). The CDR3 spans 15 residues. The V gene end was trimmed by 3 bases and the J gene end by 4 bases; junction bases not matched to a gene: 6. In DNA, the CDR3 is TGTGCCAGCAGTTTGGGACAGGGCCGTGGCTATGGCTACACCTTC. Protein product: CASSLGQGRGYGYTF.

J is TRBJ2-3 and V is TRBV5-6; 7 nucleotides match TRBD1. Germline V CDR1 and CDR2: SGHDT, YYEEEE. The length of the CDR3 is 19 residues. The junction had 15 bases not matched to a gene; V was cut back by 2 bases and J by 0 bases. CDR3 sequence (DNA): TGTGCCAGCAGCTTTTACAGGGGTGGGTACCGGAGGAGCACAGATACGCAGTATTTT. Its translation: CASSFYRGGYRRSTDTQYF.

The chain carries TRBV9 and TRBJ2-6, with D possibly TRBD1 on 5 matching bases. Germline values: CDR1 SGDLS, CDR2 YYNGEE. V dropped 5 bases and J dropped 0 bases, with 15 bases sitting between them. This CDR3 contains 17 residues. The CDR3 protein is CASRGWTPSSGANVLTF. In nucleotides, the CDR3 is TGTGCCAGCAGGGGTTGGACACCGAGCTCTGGGGCCAACGTCCTGACTTTC.

The J gene is TRBJ1-5, the V gene TRBV28; TRBD1 matches 11 bases. Unmatched junction bases numbered 5, after V lost 2 bases and J lost 5 bases. Looked up from germline, CDR1 is MDHEN and CDR2 is SYDVKM. The CDR3 has 16 amino acids. The CDR3 sequence: CASSLAGQGAHQPQHF. In DNA form, the CDR3 reads TGTGCCAGCAGTTTAGCCGGACAGGGGGCACATCAGCCCCAGCATTTT.

This clone has a single count. CDR3 amino acids: CASSLLGQGHQPQHF. For the CDR3, the DNA is TGTGCCAGCAGTTTATTGGGACAGGGCCATCAGCCCCAGCATTTT. This chain joins TRBV28 and TRBJ1-5, with TRBD1 matching 9 bases. Germline V gives CDR1 MDHEN, CDR2 SYDVKM. The V and J ends lost 1 base and 5 bases, in that order; junction bases with no gene match: 3. The CDR3 is 15 amino acids.

The chain uses TRBV4-2 and TRBJ1-2, with 7 bases matching TRBD1. With V trimmed by 1 base and J by 4 bases, 9 bases remained unmatched. The CDR3 is made up of 16 amino acids. CDR1 LGHNA and CDR2 YNFKEQ come from the germline V gene. CDR3 sequence (DNA): TGTGCCAGCAGCCAAGCGAGACAGGGCGCCTTCTATGGCTACACCTTC. It is translated as CASSQARQGAFYGYTF.

The chain carries TRBV7-3 and TRBJ2-3; 10 nucleotides align to TRBD2. Germline V gene sequence: CDR1 SGHTA, CDR2 FQGTGA. The V gene end was trimmed by 5 bases and the J gene end by 6 bases; junction bases not matched to a gene: 11. The CDR3 consists of 16 residues. The CDR3 spells CASSPSASGGMDTQYF. The CDR3 bases are TGTGCCAGCAGCCCCAGCGCTAGCGGGGGAATGGATACGCAGTATTTT.

This rearrangement joins TRBV4-1 to TRBJ2-1; no reliable D call. V lost 1 base, J lost 7 bases, and 20 bases lay in between. This CDR3 has 17 residues. The germline V gene encodes CDR1 MGHRA and CDR2 YSYEKL. The CDR3 region is CASSQVVQKTLTNEQFF. In DNA, the CDR3 is TGCGCCAGCAGCCAAGTTGTTCAAAAGACACTCACGAATGAGCAGTTCTTC.

The rearrangement uses TRBV2 and TRBJ2-3; 12 nucleotides line up with TRBD2. V was pared by 6 bases and J by 6 bases, with 4 bases of the junction left unmatched. Looked up from germline, CDR1 is SNHLY and CDR2 is FYNNEI. This CDR3 has 14 amino acids. The CDR3 region is CASSSSGGGDTQYF. In DNA, the CDR3 is TGTGCCAGCAGCTCTAGCGGGGGGGGCGATACGCAGTATTTT.